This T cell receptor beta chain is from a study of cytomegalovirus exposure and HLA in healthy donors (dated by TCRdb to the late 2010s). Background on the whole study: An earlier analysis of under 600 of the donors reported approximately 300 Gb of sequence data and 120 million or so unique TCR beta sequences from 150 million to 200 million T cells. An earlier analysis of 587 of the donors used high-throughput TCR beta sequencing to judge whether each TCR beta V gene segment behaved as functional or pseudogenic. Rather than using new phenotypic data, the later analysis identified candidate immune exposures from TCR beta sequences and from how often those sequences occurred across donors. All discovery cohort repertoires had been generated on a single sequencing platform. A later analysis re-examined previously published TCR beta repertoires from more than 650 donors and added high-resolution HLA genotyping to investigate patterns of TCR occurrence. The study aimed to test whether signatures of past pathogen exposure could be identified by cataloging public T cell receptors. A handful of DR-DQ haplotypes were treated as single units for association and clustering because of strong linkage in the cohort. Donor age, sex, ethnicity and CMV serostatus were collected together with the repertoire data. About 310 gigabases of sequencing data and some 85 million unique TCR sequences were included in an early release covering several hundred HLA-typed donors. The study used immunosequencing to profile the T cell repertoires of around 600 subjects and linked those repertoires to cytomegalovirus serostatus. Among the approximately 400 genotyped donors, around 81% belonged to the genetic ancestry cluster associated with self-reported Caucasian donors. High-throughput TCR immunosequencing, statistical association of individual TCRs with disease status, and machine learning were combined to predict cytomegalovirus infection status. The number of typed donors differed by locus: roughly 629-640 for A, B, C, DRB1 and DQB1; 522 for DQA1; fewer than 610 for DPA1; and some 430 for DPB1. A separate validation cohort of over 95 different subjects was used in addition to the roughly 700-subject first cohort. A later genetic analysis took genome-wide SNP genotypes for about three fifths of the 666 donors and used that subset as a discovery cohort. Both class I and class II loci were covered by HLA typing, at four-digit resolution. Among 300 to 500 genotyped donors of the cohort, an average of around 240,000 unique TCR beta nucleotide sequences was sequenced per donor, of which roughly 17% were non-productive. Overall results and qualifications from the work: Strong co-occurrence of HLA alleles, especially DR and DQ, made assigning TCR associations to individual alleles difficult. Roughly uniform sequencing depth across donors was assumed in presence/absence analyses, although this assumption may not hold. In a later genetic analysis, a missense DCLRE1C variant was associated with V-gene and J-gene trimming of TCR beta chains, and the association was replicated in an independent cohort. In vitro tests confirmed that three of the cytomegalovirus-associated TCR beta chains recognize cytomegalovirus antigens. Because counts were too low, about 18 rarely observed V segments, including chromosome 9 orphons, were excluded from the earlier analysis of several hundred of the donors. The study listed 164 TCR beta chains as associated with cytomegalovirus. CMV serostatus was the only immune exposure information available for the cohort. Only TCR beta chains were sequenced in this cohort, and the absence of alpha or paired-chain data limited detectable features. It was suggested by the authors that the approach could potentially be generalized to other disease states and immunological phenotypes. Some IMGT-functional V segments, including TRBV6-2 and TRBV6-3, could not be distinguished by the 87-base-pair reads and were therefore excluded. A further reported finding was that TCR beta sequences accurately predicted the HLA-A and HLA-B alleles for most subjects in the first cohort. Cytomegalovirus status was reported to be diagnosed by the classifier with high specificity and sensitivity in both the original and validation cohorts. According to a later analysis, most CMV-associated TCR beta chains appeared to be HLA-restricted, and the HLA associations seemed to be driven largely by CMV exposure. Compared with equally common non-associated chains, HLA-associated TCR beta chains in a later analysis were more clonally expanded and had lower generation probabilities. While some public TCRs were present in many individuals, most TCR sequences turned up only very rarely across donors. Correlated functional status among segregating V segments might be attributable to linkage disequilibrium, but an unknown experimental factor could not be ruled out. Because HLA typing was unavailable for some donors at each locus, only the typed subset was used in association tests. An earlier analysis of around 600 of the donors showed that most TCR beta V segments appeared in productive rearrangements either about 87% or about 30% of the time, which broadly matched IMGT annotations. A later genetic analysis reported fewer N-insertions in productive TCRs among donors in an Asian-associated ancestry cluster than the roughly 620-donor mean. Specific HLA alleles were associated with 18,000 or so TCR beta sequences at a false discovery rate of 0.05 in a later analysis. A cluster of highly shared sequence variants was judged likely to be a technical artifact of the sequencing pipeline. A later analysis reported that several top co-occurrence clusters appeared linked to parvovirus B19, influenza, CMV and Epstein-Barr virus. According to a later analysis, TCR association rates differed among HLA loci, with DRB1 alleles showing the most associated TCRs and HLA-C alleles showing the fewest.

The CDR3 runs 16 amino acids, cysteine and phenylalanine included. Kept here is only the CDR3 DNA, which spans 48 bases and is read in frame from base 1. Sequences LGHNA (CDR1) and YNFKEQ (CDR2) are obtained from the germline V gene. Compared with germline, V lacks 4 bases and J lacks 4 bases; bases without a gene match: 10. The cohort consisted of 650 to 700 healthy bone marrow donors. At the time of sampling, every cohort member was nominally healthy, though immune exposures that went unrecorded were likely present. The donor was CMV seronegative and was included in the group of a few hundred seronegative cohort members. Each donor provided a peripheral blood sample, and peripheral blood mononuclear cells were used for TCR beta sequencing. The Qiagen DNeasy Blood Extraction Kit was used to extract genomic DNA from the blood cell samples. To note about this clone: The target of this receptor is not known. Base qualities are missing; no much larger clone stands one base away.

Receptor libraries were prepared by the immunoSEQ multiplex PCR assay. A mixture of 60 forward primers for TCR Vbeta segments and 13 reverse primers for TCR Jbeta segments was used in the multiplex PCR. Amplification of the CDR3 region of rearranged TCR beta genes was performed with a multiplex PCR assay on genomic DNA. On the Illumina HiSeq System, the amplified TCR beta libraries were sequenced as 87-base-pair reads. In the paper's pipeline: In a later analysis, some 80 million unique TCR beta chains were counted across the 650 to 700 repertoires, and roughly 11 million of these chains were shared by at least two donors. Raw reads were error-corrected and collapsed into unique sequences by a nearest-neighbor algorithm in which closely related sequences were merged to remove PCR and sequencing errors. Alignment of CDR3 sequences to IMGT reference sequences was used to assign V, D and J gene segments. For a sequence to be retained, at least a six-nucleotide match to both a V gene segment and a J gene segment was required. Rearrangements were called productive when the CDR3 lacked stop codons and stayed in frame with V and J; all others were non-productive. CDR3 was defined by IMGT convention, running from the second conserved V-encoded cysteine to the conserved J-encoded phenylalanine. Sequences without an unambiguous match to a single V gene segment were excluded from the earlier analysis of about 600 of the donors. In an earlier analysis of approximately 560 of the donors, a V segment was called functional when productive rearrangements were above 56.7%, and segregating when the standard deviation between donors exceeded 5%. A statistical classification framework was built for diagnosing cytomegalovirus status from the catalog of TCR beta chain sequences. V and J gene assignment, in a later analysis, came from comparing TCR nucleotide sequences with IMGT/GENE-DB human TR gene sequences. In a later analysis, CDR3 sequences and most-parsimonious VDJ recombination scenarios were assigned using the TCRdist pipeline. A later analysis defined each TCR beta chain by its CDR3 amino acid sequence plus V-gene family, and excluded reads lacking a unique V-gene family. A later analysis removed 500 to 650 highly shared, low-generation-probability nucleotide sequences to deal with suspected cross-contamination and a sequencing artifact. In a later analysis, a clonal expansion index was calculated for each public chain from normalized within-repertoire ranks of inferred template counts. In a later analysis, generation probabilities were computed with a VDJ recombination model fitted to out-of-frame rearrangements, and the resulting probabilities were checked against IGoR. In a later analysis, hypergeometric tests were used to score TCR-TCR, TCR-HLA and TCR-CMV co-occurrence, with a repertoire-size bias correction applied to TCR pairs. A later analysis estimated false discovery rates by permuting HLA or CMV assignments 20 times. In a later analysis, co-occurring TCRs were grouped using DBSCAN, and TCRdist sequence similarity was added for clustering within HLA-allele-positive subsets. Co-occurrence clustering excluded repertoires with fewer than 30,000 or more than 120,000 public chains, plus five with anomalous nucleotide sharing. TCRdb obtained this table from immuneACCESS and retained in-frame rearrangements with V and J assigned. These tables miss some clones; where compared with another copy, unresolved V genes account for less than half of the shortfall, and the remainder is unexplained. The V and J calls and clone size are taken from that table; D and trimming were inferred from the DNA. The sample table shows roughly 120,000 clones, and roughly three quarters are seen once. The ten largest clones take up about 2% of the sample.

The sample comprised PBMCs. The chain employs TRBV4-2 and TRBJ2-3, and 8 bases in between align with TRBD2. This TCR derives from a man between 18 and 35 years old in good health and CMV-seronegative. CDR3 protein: CASSPSGTSPADTQYF. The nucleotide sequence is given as TGTGCCAGCAGCCCCTCCGGGACTAGTCCGGCAGATACGCAGTATTTT.